This T cell receptor (beta chain) was obtained from a study of T cell clones after liver transplantation. Profiling relied on immunoSEQ multiplex PCR, and the TCRdb table lists in-frame clones only, not all of them. This sample has over 100,000 clones; 80% to 85% occur once, and the top ten carry just under 1%. Study-level points and caveats: Post-transplant time points were not standardized, so conclusions are preliminary.

About this clone itself: The antigen remains unidentified.

Germline CDR1 reads KGHSH; CDR2 reads LQKENI. V was clipped by 3 bases and J by 0 bases, with 12 bases between them. The CDR3 covers 16 residues. The material sequenced was CD4+ T cells from blood, taken before liver transplant. This chain joins TRBV18 and TRBJ1-3; D is unclear. This clonotype was sampled from a human donor who received a liver transplant. The CDR3 here is CASSPRGPSSGNTIYF. In nucleotides, the CDR3 is TGTGCCAGCTCACCCCGAGGGCCTTCCTCTGGAAACACCATATATTTT.